The 6 T cell receptor beta chains presented below share a single source sample, sequenced in a study of post-analysis software for immune sequencing data. Sequencing libraries made from TCR beta cDNA carried unique molecular identifiers. TCRdb itself ran the PCR reads through MiXCR, one entry per CDR3 protein. The table lists roughly 670,000 distinct CDR3 sequences, approximately 59% of them singletons. Their antigen targets remain unknown. General study points: With TRBV5-6, TRBV5-1 and TRBV20-1 included, about five TRBV segments were more frequent in patients than in controls.

Sequencing was done on a sample of blood. These receptors were obtained from a girl aged 2-10 years with multiple sclerosis.

This chain uses TRBV5-5 with TRBJ2-1; D may be TRBD1 (5 bases). This CDR3 region has 14 residues. With 3 bases removed from V and 4 bases from J, the gap between germline ends came to 11 bases. Per the germline V gene, CDR1 is SGHKS and CDR2 is YYEKEE (reference sequence). The CDR3 is CASSSVDSYNEQFF. CDR3 DNA: TGTGCCAGCAGCTCTGTAGACAGTTACAATGAGCAGTTCTTC. Filled out from reference TRBV5-5 and TRBJ2-1, the complete variable domain reads DAGVTQSPTHLIKTRGQQVTLRCSPISGHKSVSWYQQVLGQGPQFIFQYYEKEERGRGNFPDRFSARQFPNYSSELNVNALLLGDSALYLCASSSVDSYNEQFFGPGTRLTVL.

The V and J genes are TRBV29-1 and TRBJ2-5; TRBD2 matches at 16 bases. Germline V gene lookup returns CDR1 SQVTM and CDR2 ANQGSEA. Germline trimming cut 7 bases from V and 5 bases from J; bases unmatched to any gene: 10. The CDR3 is made up of 16 amino acids. This CDR3 reads CSANTGTSGGGETQYF. The CDR3 DNA is TGCAGCGCCAACACCGGGACTAGCGGGGGGGGTGAGACCCAGTACTTC. The full variable domain, in which reference TRBV29-1 and TRBJ2-5 provide the parts outside the CDR3, is SAVISQKPSRDICQRGTSLTIQCQVDSQVTMMFWYRQQPGQSLTLIATANQGSEATYESGFVIDKFPISRPNLTFSTLTVSNMSPEDSSIYLCSANTGTSGGGETQYFGPGTRLLVL.

The rearrangement joins TRBV29-1 to TRBJ2-1, with 8 bases aligning to TRBD1. V lost 7 bases and J lost 7; bases outside the gene matches: 15. Germline lookup yields CDR1 SQVTM and CDR2 ANQGSEA. The CDR3 length is 15 residues. The CDR3 DNA reads as TGCAGCGGGGGACCCACGGACAGGGTAGGGAATGAGCAGTTCTTC. Translating gives CSGGPTDRVGNEQFF.

In this sample, this clonotype turned up a few times. The chain has TRBV7-2 and TRBJ1-5; TRBD1 aligns across 8 bases. V trimming: 5 bases; J trimming: 6 bases; junction bases outside the gene matches: 3. This CDR3 has 13 residues. Germline-derived CDR1 and CDR2 are SGHTA and FQGNSA. The CDR3 nucleotides are TGTGCCAGCAGCCAGGGGGCGAGTCAGCCCCAGCATTTT. Residues: CASSQGASQPQHF.

This clonotype has a handful of counts. CDR3 residues: CATSRVIAGGVDTQYF. CDR3 sequence (DNA): TGTGCCACCAGCAGAGTCATAGCGGGGGGAGTAGATACGCAGTATTTT. The chain recombines TRBV15 with TRBJ2-3, with TRBD2 matching over 10 bases. The CDR3 extends over 16 amino acids. Germline assignment: CDR1 LNHNV and CDR2 YYDKDF (reference sequence). The V segment lost 1 base and the J segment 5 bases; nucleotides outside the gene matches: 6.

The chain is built from TRBV4-3 and TRBJ2-1; the match to TRBD2 covers 11 bases. CDR3 size: 20 residues. Trimming took 0 bases from V and 6 from J; bases not matched to a gene: 16. Germline lookup yields CDR1 LGHNA and CDR2 YSLEER. CDR3 loop: CASSQDLLHLGTSGGNEQFF. In DNA, the CDR3 is TGCGCCAGCAGCCAAGATCTCCTCCATCTCGGGACTAGCGGCGGCAATGAGCAGTTCTTC.